This T cell receptor (beta chain) originates from a study of technical replicates of blood from a few donors. The germline CDR1 and CDR2 sequences are SNHLY and FYNNEI. V lost 6 bases, J lost 5 bases, and 16 bases lay in between. The CDR3 covers 14 residues. This table comes from immunoSEQ multiplex PCR, and its TCRdb copy is limited to in-frame clones, with some not included. The sample consists of about 100,000 clones, approximately 94% of them appearing once. Sequencing was carried out using T cells isolated from PBMCs. This TCR derives from a human donor in good health. V usage is TRBV2 and J usage is TRBJ2-5; D is possibly TRBD2 (6 bases). The CDR3 DNA reads as TGTGCCAGCAGGGCCCACGGGAGCCTGGAGACCCAGTACTTC. Amino acids: CASRAHGSLETQYF.